The TCR beta chain under discussion was sequenced for a study of blood T cell repertoires in COVID-19. Study context: Some COVID-19 samples were acute and others convalescent; all came from the United States, Italy and Spain.

The authors' processing: Reference gene primer amplification gave nucleated cell count estimates. Using immunoSEQ multiplex PCR, the repertoire was profiled, and TCRdb retains in-frame clones only, with some absent. The V and J calls and clone size come from that table; D and trimming were worked out from the DNA. In the table there are about 260,000 clones, approximately 80% of which are singletons. This clone was counted between two and nine times. Trimming shortened V by 3 bases and J by 5 bases, and 8 bases separated the two germline ends. From germline, CDR1 is KGHSH and CDR2 LQKENI. CDR3 length: 14 amino acids.

V usage is TRBV18 and J usage is TRBJ1-6; D uncertain. The sequencing input was peripheral blood. The TCR originated in a woman older than 75 with acute or convalescent COVID-19. The DNA for the CDR3 is TGTGCCAGCTCACCGGGAGTAAATAATTCACCCCTCCACTTT. This sequence encodes CASSPGVNNSPLHF. Combining the CDR3 with reference TRBV18 and TRBJ1-6 gives the whole variable domain NAGVMQNPRHLVRRRGQEARLRCSPMKGHSHVYWYRQLPEEGLKFMVYLQKENIIDESGMPKERFSAEFPKEGPSILRIQQVVRGDSAAYFCASSPGVNNSPLHFGNGTRLTVT.